Given below is one T cell receptor beta chain in context. Its antigen is as yet unknown. This entry belongs to a study of CD8+CD57+ T cells in acquired aplastic anemia. Genomic DNA served as template for TCR beta VDJ and CDR3 profiling. Each CDR3 protein is one row after TCRdb ran MiXCR on the reads. This sample has about 470,000 distinct CDR3 sequences, with approximately 33% found just once. The study, taken as a whole, reports: CD8+ Simpson's diversity in patients was not significantly different from that in controls. The number of CD8+ CDR3 sequences shared by patients and controls was roughly 30.

The CDR3 totals 17 residues. Germline V gene data show CDR1 as LNHDA and CDR2 as SQIVND (reference sequence). Trimming shortened V by 2 bases and J by 4 bases, and 20 bases separated the two germline ends. Patients picked for sequencing had shown CD8+CD57+ cell expansion detected by flow cytometry. There were no patients without severe acquired aplastic anemia. Patient blood was sampled before any therapy had been received. The receptor was isolated from a human donor with aplastic anemia. The V and J genes are TRBV19 and TRBJ1-2; D remains ambiguous. Sequences were obtained from sorted CD4+, CD8+, or CD8+CD57+ T cells (not recorded which) from PBMCs. Here the CDR3 reads CASSITYDSYPGYGYTF. The CDR3 DNA is TGTGCCAGTAGTATAACATATGACTCCTACCCGGGCTATGGCTACACCTTC.